The 7 T cell receptor beta chains below all came from one sample that was sequenced in a study of T cell responses to AZD1222 COVID-19 vaccine. Sequencing was performed with immunoSEQ multiplex PCR; in TCRdb, only in-frame clones are kept and a portion is missing. The table has over 100,000 clones, approximately 91% seen once. Here the sequenced sample was peripheral blood, taken on day 0 of AZD1222 vaccination. The receptors here all came from an adult in good health.

This chain links TRBV9 with TRBJ1-6, with D hard to call. Germline V lookup: CDR1 SGDLS, CDR2 YYNGEE. Trimming stripped 3 bases from V and 0 bases from J, with 19 bases between. This CDR3 region has 19 residues. CDR3 protein: CASSERGSDGSSYNSPLHF. The CDR3 DNA is TGTGCCAGCAGCGAGAGAGGTTCGGACGGAAGCTCCTATAATTCACCCCTCCACTTT. Using reference TRBV9 and TRBJ1-6 for the parts outside the CDR3, the full variable domain is DSGVTQTPKHLITATGQRVTLRCSPRSGDLSVYWYQQSLDQGLQFLIQYYNGEERAKGNILERFSAQQFPDLHSELNLSSLELGDSALYFCASSERGSDGSSYNSPLHFGNGTRLTVT.

The chain is built from TRBV7-3 and TRBJ2-3, with TRBD2 as a possible D gene (5 bases). Germline CDR1 is SGHTA and CDR2 is FQGTGA. V lost 5 bases, J lost 5 bases, and 17 bases lay in between. The CDR3 runs 15 residues. CDR3 sequence reads: CASSPKPSPQDTQYF. In DNA, the CDR3 is TGTGCCAGCAGCCCGAAGCCTAGCCCCCAAGATACGCAGTATTTT.

The rearrangement uses TRBV4-2 and TRBJ2-5; D is tentatively TRBD1 or TRBD2 (6 bases each). The length of the CDR3 is 17 residues. The germline V and J ends were trimmed by 0 bases and 1 base, with 15 bases remaining between them. Germline V lookup: CDR1 LGHNA, CDR2 YNFKEQ. CDR3 DNA: TGTGCCAGCAGCCAAGAGGGGGCGGGACGGCCCCAAGAGACCCAGTACTTC. Translating it yields CASSQEGAGRPQETQYF.

This CDR3 reads CSASRTDNYGYTF. As DNA, the CDR3 is TGCAGTGCTAGTCGGACGGATAACTATGGCTACACCTTC. The chain employs TRBV20-1 and TRBJ1-2; no reliable D call. CDR3 size: 13 residues. The V end lost 3 bases, the J end lost 1 base, and 9 bases lay between the germline ends. CDR1 and CDR2 (germline): DFQATT, SNEGSKA (reference sequence).

The chain joins TRBV3-1 (or the pseudogene TRBV3-2) to TRBJ2-1; TRBD2 matches 12 bases. The V and J ends lost 1 base and 7 bases, in that order; junction bases with no gene match: 2. From germline, CDR1 is LGHDT and CDR2 YNNKEL (reference sequence). This CDR3 spans 15 amino acids. This CDR3 reads CASSQVLAGGNEQFF. CDR3 nucleotides: TGTGCCAGCAGCCAAGTGCTAGCGGGAGGGAATGAGCAGTTCTTC.

This clone has more than one count but fewer than ten. This chain joins TRBV7-6 and TRBJ2-2, with a tentative D call TRBD1 (6 bases). The CDR3 runs 16 residues. Germline V gene data show CDR1 as SGHVS and CDR2 as FNYEAQ. Trimming cost V 2 bases and J 4 bases, with 14 bases left between them. The CDR3 spells CASSLWLGAGTGELFF. The CDR3 region has the DNA TGTGCCAGCAGCTTATGGCTGGGGGCGGGCACCGGGGAGCTGTTTTTT.

This sequence joins TRBV30 and TRBJ2-7; D is uncertain. Germline-derived CDR1 and CDR2 are GTSNPN and SVGIG (reference sequence). CDR3 length equals 12 residues. V lost 4 bases and J lost 3, with 10 bases in between. In DNA form, the CDR3 reads TGTGCCTGGAAGCTGGGTAACTACGAGCAGTACTTC. Translation: CAWKLGNYEQYF.